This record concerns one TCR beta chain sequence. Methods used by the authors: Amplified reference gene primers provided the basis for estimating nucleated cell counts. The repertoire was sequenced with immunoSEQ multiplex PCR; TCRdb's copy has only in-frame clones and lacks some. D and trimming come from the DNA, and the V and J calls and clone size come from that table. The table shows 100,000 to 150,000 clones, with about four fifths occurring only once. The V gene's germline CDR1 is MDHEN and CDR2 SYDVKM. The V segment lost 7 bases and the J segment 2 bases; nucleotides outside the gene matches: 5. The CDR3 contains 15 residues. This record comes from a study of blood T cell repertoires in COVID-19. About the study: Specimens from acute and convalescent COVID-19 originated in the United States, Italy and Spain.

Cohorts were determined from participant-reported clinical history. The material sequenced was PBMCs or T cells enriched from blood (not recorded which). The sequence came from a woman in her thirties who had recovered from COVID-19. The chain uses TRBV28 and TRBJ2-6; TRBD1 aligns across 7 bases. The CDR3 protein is CASTLTGAGANVLTF. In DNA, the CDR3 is TGTGCCAGCACTCTCACAGGGGCTGGGGCCAACGTCCTGACTTTC.